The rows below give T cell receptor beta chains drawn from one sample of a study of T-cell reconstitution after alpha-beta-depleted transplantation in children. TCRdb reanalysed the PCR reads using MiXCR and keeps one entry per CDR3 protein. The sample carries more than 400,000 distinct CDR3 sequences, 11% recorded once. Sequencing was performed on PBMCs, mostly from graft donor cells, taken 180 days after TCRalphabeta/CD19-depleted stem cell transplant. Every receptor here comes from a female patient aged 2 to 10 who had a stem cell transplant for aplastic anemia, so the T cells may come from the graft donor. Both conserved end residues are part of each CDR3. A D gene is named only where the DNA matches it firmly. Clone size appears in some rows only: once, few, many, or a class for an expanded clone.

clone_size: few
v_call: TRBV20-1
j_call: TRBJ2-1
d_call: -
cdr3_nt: TGCAGTGCTAGACAGGCCGAGCAGTTCTTC
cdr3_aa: CSARQAEQFF

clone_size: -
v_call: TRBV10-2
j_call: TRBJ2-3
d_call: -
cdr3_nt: TGCGCCAGCAGTGGGAGGGATTGGGCGGGCCGCACAGATACGCAGTATTTT
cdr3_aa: CASSGRDWAGRTDTQYF

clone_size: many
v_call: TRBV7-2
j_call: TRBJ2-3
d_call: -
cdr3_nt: TGTGCCAGCAGCCGACCCGACACAGATACGCAGTATTTT
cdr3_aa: CASSRPDTDTQYF

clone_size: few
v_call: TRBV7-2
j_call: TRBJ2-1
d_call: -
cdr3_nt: TGTGCCAGCAGCATATTCACACGGGAGCTAAGGAATGAGCAGTTCTTC
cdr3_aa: CASSIFTRELRNEQFF

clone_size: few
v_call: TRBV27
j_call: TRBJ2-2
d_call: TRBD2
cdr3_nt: TGTGCCAGCAGCCTACGGGGCGGGAGTGGCACCGGGGAGCTGTTTTTT
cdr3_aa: CASSLRGGSGTGELFF

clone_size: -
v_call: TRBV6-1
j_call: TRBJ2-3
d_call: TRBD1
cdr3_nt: TGTGCCAGCACCTTTTTCACCCGAAGGGGACAGCTCAGCACAGATACGCAGTATTTT
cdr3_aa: CASTFFTRRGQLSTDTQYF

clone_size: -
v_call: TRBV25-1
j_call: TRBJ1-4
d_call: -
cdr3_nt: TGTGCCAGCAGTGGAGGGATCGGGAAACTGTTTTTT
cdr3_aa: CASSGGIGKLFF

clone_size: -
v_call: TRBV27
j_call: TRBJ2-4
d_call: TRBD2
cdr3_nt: TGTGCCAGCAGTCTCCGCGGGAGGCTAGCCAAAAACATTCAGTACTTC
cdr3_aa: CASSLRGRLAKNIQYF

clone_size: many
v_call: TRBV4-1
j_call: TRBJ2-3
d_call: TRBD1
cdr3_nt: TGCGCCAGCAGCCCGCGACAGGGTCCAGATACGCAGTATTTT
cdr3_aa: CASSPRQGPDTQYF

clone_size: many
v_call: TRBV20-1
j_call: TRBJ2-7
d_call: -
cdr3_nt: TGCAGTGCTCTACCACTGCGGGCCTACGAGCAGTACTTC
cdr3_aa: CSALPLRAYEQYF

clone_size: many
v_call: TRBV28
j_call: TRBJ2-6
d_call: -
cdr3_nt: TGTGCCAGCAGTTTAGAGGGATCTGGGGCCAACGTCCTGACTTTC
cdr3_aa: CASSLEGSGANVLTF

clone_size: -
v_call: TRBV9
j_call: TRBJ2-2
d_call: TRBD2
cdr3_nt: TGTGCCAGCAGCGTAGCCGGTTCCGGGAGGGCCGGGGAGCTGTTTTTT
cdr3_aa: CASSVAGSGRAGELFF

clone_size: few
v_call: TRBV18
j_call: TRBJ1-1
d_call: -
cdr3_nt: TGTGCCAGCTCACCGAGCAGGGAACCTGAAGCTTTCTTT
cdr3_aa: CASSPSREPEAFF